The 14 T cell receptor beta chains below were found in one sample sequenced in a study of blood T cell repertoires in COVID-19. Assay used: immunoSEQ multiplex PCR; TCRdb lists only in-frame clones, some missing. The sample lists about 150,000 clones; approximately 86% were seen once. Sequencing was done on a sample of peripheral blood. The receptors stem from a woman in her 70s with acute or convalescent COVID-19.

The chain uses TRBV7-2 and TRBJ2-6, with a weak D call TRBD1 (6 bases). Germline loops: CDR1 SGHTA, CDR2 FQGNSA. This CDR3 has 16 amino acids. Trimming removed 3 bases at V and 0 bases at J, with 9 bases between. The CDR3 region has the DNA TGTGCCAGCAGCTTTAAAGGGGGCTCTGGGGCCAACGTCCTGACTTTC. The encoded protein is CASSFKGGSGANVLTF.

This chain links TRBV5-8 with TRBJ1-2, with D maybe TRBD1 (5 bases). Germline V lookup: CDR1 SGHTS, CDR2 YDEGEE. V dropped 4 bases and J dropped 4 bases, with 14 bases sitting between them. The CDR3 totals 14 residues. CDR3 region: CASSRAGGAYGYTF. CDR3 nucleotides: TGTGCCAGCAGCCGGGCCGGGGGAGCCTATGGCTACACCTTC.

V usage is TRBV11-2 and J usage is TRBJ1-1, with unresolved D. The CDR3 loop spans 15 amino acids. The ends were cut back, 5 bases at V and 8 bases at J, with 21 bases in the middle. The germline CDR1 and CDR2 sequences are SGHAT and FQNNGV. This chain's CDR3 is CASSPLGRSNGEAFF. As DNA, the CDR3 is TGTGCCAGCAGCCCCCTGGGTAGGTCAAACGGGGAAGCTTTCTTT.

This chain uses TRBV27 with TRBJ1-4; 9 nucleotides match TRBD1. Germline CDR1 and CDR2: MNHEY and SMNVEV (reference sequence). This CDR3 has 18 residues. The V and J ends lost 8 bases and 5 bases, in that order; junction bases with no gene match: 18. CDR3 region: CASSPLGVQGAKNEKLFF. In DNA form, the CDR3 reads TGTGCCAGCTCCCCCCTTGGGGTACAGGGGGCTAAAAATGAAAAACTGTTTTTT.

This chain uses TRBV3-1 (or the pseudogene TRBV3-2) with TRBJ1-5; 9 bases map to TRBD1. Trimming cost V 3 bases and J 7 bases; bases outside gene matches: 7. The germline V gene has CDR1 LGHDT and CDR2 YNNKEL (reference sequence). The CDR3 extends over 15 amino acids. In nucleotides, the CDR3 is TGTGCCAGCAGCCAGATGACAGGGGGTTTGCAGCCCCAGCATTTT. Protein sequence: CASSQMTGGLQPQHF.

The chain carries TRBV2 and TRBJ2-3; a possible D gene is TRBD2 (6 bases). The V end lost 6 bases, the J end lost 0 bases, and 16 bases lay between the germline ends. The germline V gene encodes CDR1 SNHLY and CDR2 FYNNEI. This CDR3 contains 16 residues. The CDR3, as DNA: TGTGCCAGCAGAGATTTGGGCGGGGTTAGCACAGATACGCAGTATTTT. Translation gives CASRDLGGVSTDTQYF.

The chain employs TRBV28 and TRBJ1-5; D may be TRBD1 (6 bases). CDR3 length equals 17 residues. The V gene's germline CDR1 is MDHEN and CDR2 SYDVKM. Trimming removed 6 bases at V and 2 bases at J, with 20 bases between. The CDR3, as DNA: TGTGCCAGCAGAAACACTGTGGGGGCCTGGGGCAATCAGCCCCAGCATTTT. Translation gives CASRNTVGAWGNQPQHF.

The chain is built from TRBV19 and TRBJ2-2; possible D gene TRBD2, 5 bases. This CDR3 is 16 amino acids long. V was trimmed by 8 bases and J by 0 bases, leaving 16 bases between them. CDR1 LNHDA and CDR2 SQIVND come from the germline V gene (reference sequence). DNA for the CDR3: TGTGCCAGTCTGAGGGCTAATCAGCCGAACACCGGGGAGCTGTTTTTT. Residues: CASLRANQPNTGELFF. The full variable domain, with the rest looked up from reference TRBV19 and TRBJ2-2, is DGGITQSPKYLFRKEGQNVTLSCEQNLNHDAMYWYRQDPGQGLRLIYYSQIVNDFQKGDIAEGYSVSREKKESFPLTVTSAQKNPTAFYLCASLRANQPNTGELFFGEGSRLTVL.

The chain employs TRBV19 and TRBJ2-7; weak D call: TRBD2 (5 bases). V lost 5 bases, J lost 3 bases, and 20 bases lay in between. Looked up from germline, CDR1 is LNHDA and CDR2 is SQIVND (reference sequence). This CDR3 is built from 16 residues. In nucleotides, the CDR3 is TGTGCCAGTAGTCCACGAGGGAACAGCATGAGCTACGAGCAGTACTTC. Translated: CASSPRGNSMSYEQYF.

The chain recombines TRBV7-2 with TRBJ2-3; a weak D match, TRBD1 (6 bases). CDR3 length: 14 amino acids. V lost 6 bases and J 8 bases, leaving 18 bases between the germline ends. Germline assignment: CDR1 SGHTA and CDR2 FQGNSA. The CDR3 is CASRQDRLVGTQYF. DNA for the CDR3: TGTGCCAGCAGACAAGACAGGTTGGTGGGTACGCAGTATTTT.

The CDR3 loop is CASSEINRDEKLFF. CDR3 nucleotide sequence: TGCGCCAGCAGTGAGATTAACAGGGATGAAAAACTGTTTTTT. The chain joins TRBV10-2 to TRBJ1-4, with D maybe TRBD1 (6 bases). Germline-derived CDR1 and CDR2 are WSHSY and SAAADI. This CDR3 has 14 residues. V was trimmed by 2 bases and J by 6 bases, leaving 10 bases between them.

J is TRBJ1-2 and V is TRBV9; D gene uncertain. The germline CDR1 and CDR2 sequences are SGDLS and YYNGEE. There are 15 residues in the CDR3. V was shortened by 0 bases and J by 8 bases, with 17 bases between the two germline ends. The CDR3 region is CASSVDGRSTRGYTF. The CDR3 DNA reads TGTGCCAGCAGCGTAGATGGCAGGTCAACTCGGGGCTACACCTTC.

The V gene is TRBV3-1 (or the pseudogene TRBV3-2), the J gene TRBJ2-6; 7 nucleotides line up with TRBD1. Germline lookup yields CDR1 LGHDT and CDR2 YNNKEL (reference sequence). This CDR3 has 15 amino acids. The V and J ends lost 4 bases and 0 bases, in that order; junction bases with no gene match: 0. The CDR3 sequence: CASSPGGSGANVLTF. The CDR3 coding sequence is TGTGCCAGCAGCCCAGGGGGCTCTGGGGCCAACGTCCTGACTTTC.

The rearrangement links TRBV19 to TRBJ2-3; TRBD2 matches at 8 bases. The CDR3 has 16 residues. The germline CDR1 and CDR2 sequences are LNHDA and SQIVND (reference sequence). Trimming took 5 bases from V and 1 from J; bases not matched to a gene: 8. CDR3 nucleotides: TGTGCCAGTAGTTTTTCGGGGGGGCCTGGCACAGATACGCAGTATTTT. It codes for CASSFSGGPGTDTQYF. Filled out from reference TRBV19 and TRBJ2-3, the complete variable domain reads DGGITQSPKYLFRKEGQNVTLSCEQNLNHDAMYWYRQDPGQGLRLIYYSQIVNDFQKGDIAEGYSVSREKKESFPLTVTSAQKNPTAFYLCASSFSGGPGTDTQYFGPGTRLTVL.